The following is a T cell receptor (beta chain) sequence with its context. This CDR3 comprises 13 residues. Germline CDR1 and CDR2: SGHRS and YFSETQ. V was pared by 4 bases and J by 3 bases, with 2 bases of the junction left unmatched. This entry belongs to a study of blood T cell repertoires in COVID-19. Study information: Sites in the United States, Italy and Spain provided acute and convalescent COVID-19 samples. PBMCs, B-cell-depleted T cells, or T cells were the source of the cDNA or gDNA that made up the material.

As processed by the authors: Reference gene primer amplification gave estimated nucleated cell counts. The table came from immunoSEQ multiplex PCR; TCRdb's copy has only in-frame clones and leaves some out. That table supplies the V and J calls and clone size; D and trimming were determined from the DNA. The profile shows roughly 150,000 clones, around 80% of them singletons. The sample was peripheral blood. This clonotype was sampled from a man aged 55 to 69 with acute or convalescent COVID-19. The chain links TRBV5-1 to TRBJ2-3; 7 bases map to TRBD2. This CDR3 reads CASSAGRTDTQYF. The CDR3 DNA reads TGCGCCAGCAGCGCCGGGAGGACAGATACGCAGTATTTT. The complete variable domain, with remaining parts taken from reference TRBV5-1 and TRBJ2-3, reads KAGVTQTPRYLIKTRGQQVTLSCSPISGHRSVSWYQQTPGQGLQFLFEYFSETQRNKGNFPGRFSGRQFSNSRSEMNVSTLELGDSALYLCASSAGRTDTQYFGPGTRLTVL.